The clone carrying this TCR beta chain has more than one count but fewer than ten. The antigen remains unidentified. The data were taken from a study of vaccination and CD4 T cells after COVID-19. Study-level information: Cellular stimulation was performed using overlapping spike peptides derived from SARS-CoV-2, HCoV-NL63, HCoV-OC43 and HCoV-229E. Study-wide results and limits: Median about 90% of reactive clones detected in convalescent patients emerged only post-vaccination.

There are 13 residues in the CDR3. In germline, CDR1 is SGHTA, CDR2 FQGNSA. The V and J ends lost 2 bases and 4 bases respectively, with 8 bases between them. The treatment was: roughly ten-day PBMC culture with coronavirus spike peptide pools or control peptides (ViraFEST assay). Scientists ran DNA taken from cultured CD4+ T cells through the Oncomine TCR Beta short-read assay for sequencing. A single record per CDR3 protein comes from TCRdb applying MiXCR to the PCR reads. The sample includes roughly 16,000 distinct CDR3 sequences, about 53% of them seen just once. The source is a human donor with COVID-19. This chain uses TRBV7-2 with TRBJ1-1, with D unclear. Sample: cultured CD4+ T cells from blood, taken after SARS-CoV-2 vaccination. CDR3 sequence (DNA): TGTGCCAGCAGCTTAACCACTCTCACTGAAGCTTTCTTT. Encoded protein: CASSLTTLTEAFF.